This is a list of T cell receptor beta chains from one sample in a study of T cells expressing NK-cell markers. For each CDR3 protein, TCRdb gives one entry from its re-call of the 5' RACE reads, without DNA. Across 200,000 to 300,000 distinct CDR3 sequences, the top ten clones capture 0.39% of the sample. The specimen sequenced was blood T cells: a sorted CD56 or NKG2C T cell subset, CD4+ or CD8+ T cells, or bulk PBMC T cells (not recorded which). Receptor source: a young man in good health. Each CDR3 is given with its conserved first and last residue.

J gene | V gene | CDR3 protein
TRBJ2-4 | TRBV6-8 | CASSLRSGRTKNIQYF
TRBJ1-1 | TRBV12-3/TRBV12-4 | CASSLGSRGDTEAFF
TRBJ2-7 | TRBV7-2 | CASSLAGTSTGREQYF
TRBJ2-1 | TRBV20-1 | CSATMLGDRAYNEQFF
TRBJ2-1 | TRBV10-3 | CAISDRAEAYNEQFF
TRBJ2-7 | TRBV7-8 | CASSLLARSSYEQYF
TRBJ1-4 | TRBV5-6 | CASSLAGQAISEKLFF
TRBJ1-2 | TRBV12-3/TRBV12-4 | CASSAAARGYTF
TRBJ1-5 | TRBV20-1 | CSAYPGSPNQPQHF
TRBJ1-6 | TRBV6-1 | CASSIHAHYNSPLHF
TRBJ2-3 | TRBV19 | CASSISAGLYF
TRBJ2-5 | TRBV6-1 | CVAQPSGSGETQYF
TRBJ1-4 | TRBV20-1 | CSARDRESSLKLFF
TRBJ1-6 | TRBV10-3 | CAIRADRGSPLHF
TRBJ1-2 | TRBV20-1 | CSARQNRGGYTF
TRBJ1-1 | TRBV18 | CASSPDSNTEAFF
TRBJ2-7 | TRBV20-1 | CSAGDPSYEQYF
TRBJ2-1 | TRBV29-1 | CSVGLGSRSEQFF
TRBJ1-2 | TRBV7-9 | CASSSTEQGYTF
TRBJ2-1 | TRBV20-1 | CSARDLLGQGAENEQFF
TRBJ2-1 | TRBV5-4 | CASSLRGGSTTEQFF
TRBJ2-3 | TRBV7-9 | CASSPTTDTQYF
TRBJ2-1 | TRBV25-1 | CASSESTGDPYNEQFF
TRBJ2-7 | TRBV6-5 | CASSTGKTGSYEQYF
TRBJ2-1 | TRBV29-1 | CSALTSGRANLNEQFF
TRBJ2-3 | TRBV20-1 | CSVSGRYRTDTQYF
TRBJ2-4 | TRBV5-1 | CASSLAGFENIQYF
TRBJ2-2 | TRBV12-3/TRBV12-4 | CASSSRGPKLFF
TRBJ1-1 | TRBV20-1 | CSATVGVGAFF
TRBJ1-5 | TRBV12-3/TRBV12-4 | CASSTSLIQPQHF
TRBJ2-1 | TRBV6-5 | CASSYSPSGTSVNEQFF
TRBJ2-1 | TRBV12-3/TRBV12-4 | CASTNWVGLGEQFF
TRBJ1-1 | TRBV20-1 | CSARVSAGSDTEAFF
TRBJ2-2 | TRBV7-7 | CASSSTLGGELFF
TRBJ1-4 | TRBV4-1 | CASSRAGGEVIEKLFF
TRBJ2-1 | TRBV12-3/TRBV12-4 | CASTMGVLLGSNEQFF
TRBJ2-7 | TRBV11-2 | CASSTGVSAYEQYF
TRBJ2-3 | TRBV5-1 | CASSLSFMSTQYF
TRBJ2-3 | TRBV12-3/TRBV12-4 | CASSLPGLAGVGDTQYF
TRBJ1-6 | TRBV20-1 | CSASILAVDSPLHF
TRBJ2-1 | TRBV11-2 | CASRKSDYNEQFF
TRBJ2-4 | TRBV28 | CASSFSGLAKNIQYF
TRBJ2-1 | TRBV20-1 | CSARATEWSAYNEQFF
TRBJ2-3 | TRBV4-1 | CASSQDRVPDTQYF
TRBJ2-1 | TRBV5-1 | CASSPGLQEQFF
TRBJ2-5 | TRBV12-3/TRBV12-4 | CASSFGIFQETQYF
TRBJ2-4 | TRBV6-5 | CASSYSWGRENIQYF
TRBJ2-5 | TRBV11-2 | CASSHRPTGRFWKTQYF
TRBJ2-1 | TRBV4-1 | CASSQEFGALSGGEQFF
TRBJ2-3 | TRBV9 | CASGPASTSTDTQYF
TRBJ1-2 | TRBV20-1 | CSARGRLDGYTF
TRBJ1-5 | TRBV19 | CASSIGGRTGSQPQHF
TRBJ2-1 | TRBV24-1 | CATSAVQGVDNEQFF
TRBJ2-1 | TRBV12-3/TRBV12-4 | CASREAPSVHEQFF
TRBJ2-5 | TRBV30 | CAWSMDRGLNVVETQYF
TRBJ2-1 | TRBV9 | CASSVEATGPYNEQFF
TRBJ2-3 | TRBV12-3/TRBV12-4 | CASSLALAGHFTDTQYF
TRBJ2-3 | TRBV4-2 | CASSHDVAGGGTDTQYF
TRBJ2-7 | TRBV6-1 | CASSTLIFSRPYEQYF